Listed here is a single T cell receptor beta chain. Looked up from germline, CDR1 is SQVTM and CDR2 is ANQGSEA. The CDR3 is made up of 10 amino acids. Trimming shortened V by 4 bases and J by 3 bases, and 3 bases separated the two germline ends. TCRdb re-called the RT-PCR reads through MiXCR, storing one row per CDR3 protein. The table lists 550,000 to 750,000 distinct CDR3 sequences, about 14% of them singletons. The V call is TRBV29-1, the J call TRBJ1-1; D ambiguous. Sequenced material: memory CD4+ T cells from blood. The sequence was obtained from a female donor in good health, serving as a healthy control. The CDR3 here is CSVVHTEAFF. The CDR3 nucleotides are TGCAGCGTTGTTCACACTGAAGCTTTCTTT.